These T cell receptor beta chains were read from a single sample in a study of early T cells in non-severe SARS-CoV-2 infection. TCRdb used MiXCR to reprocess the 5' RACE reads, holding one entry per CDR3 protein. The table includes more than 65,000 distinct CDR3 sequences, 13% detected once. The sample consisted of whole blood. These receptors originate from an adult who was a healthcare worker with PCR-confirmed SARS-CoV-2 infection or an uninfected control (not recorded which). The CDR3 runs from the conserved cysteine through the conserved F or W. The D gene is left open where the match is weak. Only some rows state a clone size, as once, few, many or a class for expanded clones.

len	v_gene	j_gene	abundance	d_gene	CDR3aa	CDR3nt
15	TRBV25-1	TRBJ2-7	many	.	CASSDRGRLDHEQYF	TGTGCCAGCAGTGATAGGGGCCGTCTGGACCACGAGCAGTACTTC
16	TRBV5-1	TRBJ2-2	.	TRBD2	CASRIVSGADTGELFF	TGCGCCAGCAGAATCGTCAGCGGGGCTGACACCGGGGAGCTGTTTTTT
14	TRBV9	TRBJ1-6	many	.	CASSVQGWESPLHF	TGTGCCAGCAGCGTACAAGGATGGGAATCACCCCTCCACTTT
14	TRBV11-2	TRBJ1-2	few	.	CASSALRSNYGYTF	TGTGCCAGCAGCGCGCTCCGATCTAACTATGGCTACACCTTC
15	TRBV5-1	TRBJ2-4	.	TRBD1	CASSLEGTAGNIQYF	TGCGCCAGCAGCTTGGAAGGGACAGCCGGAAACATTCAGTACTTC
12	TRBV5-4	TRBJ1-1	many	.	CASGEGNTEAFF	TGTGCCAGCGGAGAGGGGAACACTGAAGCTTTCTTT
16	TRBV7-3	TRBJ2-3	.	.	CASSLTGGINGDTQYF	TGTGCCAGCAGCTTAACCGGCGGGATAAACGGGGATACGCAGTATTTT
13	TRBV7-3	TRBJ1-1	many	.	CASSLGGKAEAFF	TGTGCCAGCAGCCTAGGGGGGAAGGCTGAAGCTTTCTTT
16	TRBV6-5	TRBJ2-1	many	TRBD2	CASNGLAGPRRNEQFF	TGTGCCAGCAACGGACTAGCGGGGCCCCGTCGCAATGAGCAGTTCTTC
13	TRBV6-6	TRBJ1-3	few	.	CASRGTEGNTIYF	TGTGCCAGCAGGGGGACGGAGGGAAACACCATATATTTT
15	TRBV7-9	TRBJ2-1	few	TRBD2	CASSSGLAGVNEQFF	TGTGCCAGCAGCTCCGGACTAGCGGGGGTTAATGAGCAGTTCTTC
13	TRBV6-6	TRBJ1-2	many	.	CASSPQYNYGYTF	TGTGCCAGCAGCCCCCAGTATAACTATGGCTACACCTTC
13	TRBV9	TRBJ1-1	.	.	CASSVEQHTEAFF	TGTGCCAGCAGCGTAGAACAACACACTGAAGCTTTCTTT
15	TRBV11-2	TRBJ2-2	many	.	CASSSSRDLTGELFF	TGTGCCAGCAGCTCTTCACGGGACTTAACCGGGGAGCTGTTTTTT
14	TRBV5-1	TRBJ2-7	many	.	CASSLGGLGAEQYF	TGCGCCAGCAGCTTAGGAGGGCTTGGCGCCGAGCAGTACTTC
13	TRBV20-1	TRBJ1-1	many	.	CSARQDTHTEAFF	TGCAGTGCCAGGCAGGACACCCACACTGAAGCTTTCTTT
10	TRBV29-1	TRBJ1-5	few	.	CSVGDQPQHF	TGCAGCGTAGGGGATCAGCCCCAGCATTTT
14	TRBV6-2/TRBV6-3	TRBJ1-1	.	.	CASSYAGKNTEAFF	TGTGCCAGCAGTTACGCGGGAAAGAACACTGAAGCTTTCTTT
15	TRBV5-1	TRBJ1-5	many	.	CASSLEGRGNQPQHF	TGCGCCAGCAGCTTGGAGGGCCGGGGCAATCAGCCCCAGCATTTT
15	TRBV2	TRBJ1-4	.	.	CASSTPRGPNEKLFF	TGTGCCAGCAGTACCCCCCGGGGCCCTAATGAAAAACTGTTTTTT
20	TRBV27	TRBJ2-7	few	TRBD1	CASSPYIGGSGQGGSYEQYF	TGTGCCAGCAGTCCCTATATAGGAGGGTCGGGACAGGGTGGATCCTACGAGCAGTACTTC
16	TRBV11-2	TRBJ2-3	many	TRBD2	CASSWTSGGKTDTQYF	TGTGCCAGCAGCTGGACTAGCGGGGGTAAAACAGATACGCAGTATTTT
18	TRBV10-3	TRBJ2-1	.	TRBD2	CAISRQRGGGARPFEQFF	TGTGCCATCAGTCGCCAGAGAGGCGGGGGAGCCCGCCCCTTCGAGCAGTTCTTC
10	TRBV2	TRBJ2-1	.	.	CASGGRGQFF	TGTGCCAGCGGCGGACGAGGGCAGTTCTTC
13	TRBV20-1	TRBJ2-7	.	.	CSAITPGTYEQYF	TGCAGTGCGATAACCCCCGGGACCTACGAGCAGTACTTC
14	TRBV10-3	TRBJ2-2	many	TRBD1	CAINGQERTGELFF	TGTGCCATCAACGGACAGGAGCGCACCGGGGAGCTGTTTTTT
15	TRBV4-1	TRBJ2-7	.	TRBD1	CASSQERQGASEQYF	TGCGCCAGCAGCCAAGAACGGCAGGGGGCTTCCGAGCAGTACTTC
15	TRBV5-1	TRBJ2-3	many	.	CASSLGGALGDTQYF	TGCGCCAGCAGCCTGGGGGGGGCGTTGGGAGATACGCAGTATTTT
12	TRBV29-1	TRBJ2-3	many	TRBD2	CSVGGLADTQYF	TGCAGCGTGGGGGGACTAGCAGATACGCAGTATTTT
16	TRBV29-1	TRBJ2-5	.	TRBD1	CSVTRMSGQRQETQYF	TGCAGCGTGACCCGTATGTCGGGACAGAGACAAGAGACCCAGTACTTC
15	TRBV3-1	TRBJ1-5	many	.	CASSQGTEVNQPQHF	TGTGCCAGCAGCCAAGGGACAGAAGTAAATCAGCCCCAGCATTTT
15	TRBV9	TRBJ2-1	few	TRBD2	CASSVGLAGYNEQFF	TGTGCCAGCAGCGTAGGACTAGCGGGCTACAATGAGCAGTTCTTC
15	TRBV14	TRBJ1-2	many	.	CASSQVNSKGYGYTF	TGTGCCAGCAGCCAAGTAAATAGTAAAGGGTATGGCTACACCTTC
13	TRBV11-3	TRBJ1-1	once	TRBD1	CASSRDRGTEAFF	TGTGCCAGCAGCCGGGACAGGGGCACTGAAGCTTTCTTT
11	TRBV20-1	TRBJ1-1	.	.	CSARPHTEAFF	TGCAGTGCTAGACCCCACACTGAAGCTTTCTTT
16	TRBV4-2	TRBJ2-5	few	TRBD2	CASSQGGLRIKETQYF	TGTGCCAGCAGCCAAGGGGGACTACGGATAAAAGAGACCCAGTACTTC
14	TRBV3-1	TRBJ2-1	.	TRBD2	CASSQGLGANEQFF	TGTGCCAGCAGCCAGGGACTAGGGGCCAATGAGCAGTTCTTC
15	TRBV4-3	TRBJ2-3	many	.	CASRQTGAVGDTQYF	TGCGCCAGCAGGCAAACGGGGGCAGTCGGGGATACGCAGTATTTT
12	TRBV5-1	TRBJ2-7	.	.	CASTPNYHEQYF	TGCGCCAGCACCCCAAACTACCACGAGCAGTACTTC
15	TRBV14	TRBJ2-1	many	.	CASSQITGYYNEQFF	TGTGCCAGCAGCCAGATTACAGGGTATTACAATGAGCAGTTCTTC
13	TRBV6-5	TRBJ1-1	few	.	CASSYGRYTEAFF	TGTGCCAGCAGTTACGGGAGGTACACTGAAGCTTTCTTT
12	TRBV18	TRBJ2-1	few	.	CASSQRRNEQFF	TGTGCCAGCTCCCAGCGCCGGAATGAGCAGTTCTTC
12	TRBV5-6	TRBJ1-2	.	.	CASSPKDDGYTF	TGTGCCAGCAGCCCGAAAGATGATGGCTACACCTTC